These 29 T cell receptor beta chains were all obtained from the same sample, sequenced in a study of metastatic and nonmetastatic thyroid tumors. Nobody among the patients had been given any treatment before thyroid surgery. TCRdb recomputed clones from the PCR reads via MiXCR. The repertoire includes 40,000 or so clones, about 13% of them detected once, and 8% to 9.5% sits in the top ten. Sample: blood. These receptor sequences come from a female donor with papillary thyroid cancer or a benign thyroid nodule (not recorded which). Some clones in this sample may be carry-over from other donors' samples.

This rearrangement joins TRBV5-5 to TRBJ2-7; D not resolved. This CDR3 contains 15 residues. Trimming cost V 4 bases and J 3 bases, with 17 bases left between them. Germline V gene sequence: CDR1 SGHKS, CDR2 YYEKEE (reference sequence). The CDR3 nucleotides read TGTGCCAGCAGCCTGGTCCCTTGGCATATCTACGAGCAGTACTTC. Amino acid sequence: CASSLVPWHIYEQYF.

This clone was found many times. Since a much larger clone is just one base distant, this may be a read error. This sequence joins TRBV7-3 and TRBJ1-1; tentatively, D is TRBD1 (6 bases). With 1 base removed from V and 12 bases from J, the gap between germline ends came to 18 bases. The CDR3 length is 14 residues. Germline V lookup: CDR1 SGHTA, CDR2 FQGTGA. CDR3 coding DNA: TGTGCCAGCAGCTTAATGTTGGGGGGGCAAGTAACTTTCTTT. It codes for CASSLMLGGQVTFF.

The chain recombines TRBV6-1 with TRBJ1-3; D gene uncertain. The CDR3 contains 14 residues. The germline V and J ends were trimmed by 11 bases and 4 bases, with 18 bases remaining between them. Germline-derived CDR1 and CDR2 are MNHNS and SASEGT. CDR3 DNA: TGTGCCCGTAGGACGCAGTCAAGAGGAAACACCATATATTTT. As protein: CARRTQSRGNTIYF.

In this sample, this clone turned up many times. The rearrangement links TRBV5-1 to TRBJ2-1, with TRBD2 identical over 8 bases. This CDR3 is 15 amino acids long. Germline CDR1 reads SGHRS; CDR2 reads YFSETQ. The junction had 8 bases not matched to a gene; V was cut back by 9 bases and J by 0 bases. The CDR3 loop reads CATGVAGSSYNEQFF. CDR3 in DNA: TGCGCCACCGGTGTAGCGGGGAGCTCCTACAATGAGCAGTTCTTC.

The V and J genes are TRBV5-1 and TRBJ2-6; D uncertain. Germline CDR1 SGHRS, CDR2 YFSETQ. Trimming cost V 1 base and J 3 bases, with 2 bases left between them. The CDR3 covers 13 residues. The CDR3, as DNA: TGCGCCAGCAGCTTGAATGGGGCCAACGTCCTGACTTTC. Translation gives CASSLNGANVLTF.

This clone was observed many times. The V gene is TRBV6-1, the J gene TRBJ1-5; 8 nucleotides agree with TRBD1. The CDR3 is made up of 15 amino acids. Per the germline V gene, CDR1 is MNHNS and CDR2 is SASEGT. J was trimmed by 4 bases and V by 6 bases; bases with no gene match: 8. The CDR3 loop reads CASRPGQVTNQPQHF. In DNA form, the CDR3 reads TGTGCCAGCAGGCCGGGACAGGTTACGAATCAGCCCCAGCATTTT.

A remark on this clone: One end of the junction fails to match germline, which may point to a read error. The gene calls are TRBV3-1 and TRBJ2-2, with D perhaps matching TRBD1 (6 bases). The CDR3 is 16 amino acids. Germline V gene data show CDR1 as LGHDT and CDR2 as YNNKEL (reference sequence). The CDR3 DNA follows: TGTGCCAGCAGCCAAGCAATGGACAGCTCCAACGGGGAGCCGTTTTTT. It translates to CASSQAMDSSNGEPFF.

As DNA, the CDR3 is TGTGCCAGCAGCAAACAGGGGGCCACCGGGGAGCTGTTTTTT. Translating it yields CASSKQGATGELFF. This chain connects TRBV7-2 to TRBJ2-2, with 9 bases identical to TRBD1. Germline V gene lookup returns CDR1 SGHTA and CDR2 FQGNSA. V lost 5 bases, J lost 4 bases, and 2 bases stayed unmatched. This CDR3 is built from 14 residues.

The chain uses TRBV28 and TRBJ1-2, with a weak D call TRBD1 (6 bases). CDR1 is MDHEN, CDR2 SYDVKM, per germline. Between the trimmed V and J ends, which lost 3 bases and 6 bases, there was a span of 17 bases. This CDR3 has 15 residues. In DNA form, the CDR3 reads TGTGCCAGCAGTTTTAGCGCCGGGGGGCAGGATGGCTACACCTTC. As protein: CASSFSAGGQDGYTF.

This clone occurred many times. The chain links TRBV7-6 to TRBJ2-5; TRBD2 might be the D (5 bases). Germline loops: CDR1 SGHVS, CDR2 FNYEAQ. V was trimmed by 5 bases and J by 5 bases, leaving 18 bases between them. The CDR3 sequence is 15 residues long. The CDR3 DNA sequence: TGTGCCAGCAGCCGAAACGGGCGCCGCGGGGAGACCCAGTACTTC. Translation gives CASSRNGRRGETQYF.

The chain couples TRBV5-4 to TRBJ2-7, with D possibly TRBD2 on 6 matching bases. CDR1 and CDR2 (germline): SGHNT, YYREEE (reference sequence). Trimming stripped 3 bases from V and 5 bases from J, with 9 bases between. The length of the CDR3 is 12 residues. Here the CDR3 DNA reads TGTGCCAGCAGCTCCGGACTAAACGAGCAGTACTTC. This gives the protein CASSSGLNEQYF.

As regards this clone: This may be a read error, as it is one base from a much larger clone. This rearrangement joins TRBV5-4 to TRBJ2-7; tentatively, D is TRBD1 (7 bases). Germline V gene lookup returns CDR1 SGHNT and CDR2 YYREEE (reference sequence). Deletions cut 4 bases from V and 0 bases from J, with 14 bases between. The CDR3 is made up of 15 amino acids. The CDR3 DNA reads TGTGCCAGCAGCCCGGGGGCAGGGGGCTCCTACGAGCAGTACTTC. This codes for CASSPGAGGSYEQYF.

This clone was recorded only once. The gene calls are TRBV28 and TRBJ2-5; possibly TRBD2 for D (5 bases). This CDR3 is 15 amino acids long. Trimming pared 7 bases from V and 5 bases from J, leaving 20 bases between. Germline CDR1 and CDR2: MDHEN and SYDVKM. This chain's CDR3 is CASTHDSVREETQYF. Here the CDR3 DNA reads TGTGCCAGCACCCATGATAGCGTGAGGGAGGAGACCCAGTACTTC.

This clone was found many times. V gene TRBV28 combines with J gene TRBJ1-4, with no clear D. Germline V gene sequence: CDR1 MDHEN, CDR2 SYDVKM. Trimming stripped 3 bases from V and 8 bases from J, with 13 bases between. This CDR3 is 14 amino acids long. CDR3 region: CASSFSQRREKLFF. In nucleotides, the CDR3 is TGTGCCAGCAGTTTTTCACAGAGGAGAGAAAAACTGTTTTTT.

This clone has at least ten counts. The chain uses TRBV5-1 and TRBJ2-1, with TRBD1 identical over 9 bases. The V gene end was trimmed by 3 bases and the J gene end by 3 bases; junction bases not matched to a gene: 4. In germline, CDR1 is SGHRS, CDR2 YFSETQ. CDR3 length: 15 residues. The CDR3 loop is CASSSWTGDYNEQFF. The CDR3 DNA sequence: TGCGCCAGCAGCTCCTGGACAGGGGACTACAATGAGCAGTTCTTC.

This clone was counted many times. The same CDR3 is also encoded by other DNA sequences in this sample. This sequence joins TRBV7-9 and TRBJ1-2, with a tentative D call TRBD1 (6 bases). The germline CDR1 and CDR2 sequences are SEHNR and FQNEAQ (reference sequence). The CDR3 has 15 amino acids. V shed 5 bases and J shed 4 bases, with 17 bases lying between them. The chain's CDR3 is CASSADRPRGYGYTF. The DNA for the CDR3 is TGTGCCAGCAGCGCCGACAGGCCCCGGGGCTATGGCTACACCTTC.

This clone was seen repeatedly, ten times or more. V gene TRBV7-9 combines with J gene TRBJ2-1, with a weak D call TRBD2 (5 bases). V was cut by 3 bases and J by 8 bases, with 8 bases left in between. In germline, CDR1 is SEHNR, CDR2 FQNEAQ (reference sequence). The CDR3 is 12 residues long. The CDR3, as DNA: TGTGCCAGCAGCTTCAAGGAGGATGAGCAGTTCTTC. This encodes CASSFKEDEQFF.

This clone occurred many times. The chain joins TRBV24-1 to TRBJ2-7, with D possibly called TRBD1 or TRBD2 (5 bases each). CDR3 length: 15 residues. V was clipped by 4 bases and J by 2 bases, with 14 bases between them. Germline CDR1 is KGHDR and CDR2 is SFDVKD. The DNA of the CDR3 is TGTGCCACCAGTGACCGGGGCCGGCCACCCTACGAGCAGTACTTC. Protein sequence: CATSDRGRPPYEQYF.

The sample holds many counts of this clone. The gene calls are TRBV11-2 and TRBJ2-1; D could derive from TRBD1 or TRBD2 (5 bases each). Germline loops: CDR1 SGHAT, CDR2 FQNNGV. The germline V and J ends were trimmed by 5 bases and 4 bases, with 15 bases remaining between them. This CDR3 is built from 15 residues. The CDR3 here is CASSRVRGGYNEQFF. The DNA for the CDR3 is TGTGCCAGCAGCCGCGTTCGGGGCGGGTACAATGAGCAGTTCTTC.

There are many counts of this clone. The chain combines TRBV18 with TRBJ2-5; no clear D. CDR1 and CDR2 from the germline V gene are KGHSH and LQKENI. V was clipped by 1 base and J by 3 bases, with 9 bases between them. This CDR3 region has 14 residues. CDR3 sequence (DNA): TGTGCCAGCTCACCACTGGCGGTAAAAGAGACCCAGTACTTC. It is translated as CASSPLAVKETQYF.

This clone was seen repeatedly, ten times or more. The V gene is TRBV7-9, the J gene TRBJ1-5; no firm D call. The CDR3 spans 12 residues. Between the trimmed V and J ends, which lost 1 base and 9 bases, there was a span of 7 bases. The germline V gene encodes CDR1 SEHNR and CDR2 FQNEAQ (reference sequence). CDR3 region: CASSLGEGPQHF. The CDR3 coding sequence is TGTGCCAGCAGCTTAGGGGAAGGGCCCCAGCATTTT.

This clone was picked up many times. This chain links TRBV30 with TRBJ2-7; D is possibly TRBD1 (6 bases). The V gene lost 3 bases and the J gene lost 2 bases, with 14 bases spanning the gap. The CDR3 totals 14 residues. In germline, CDR1 is GTSNPN, CDR2 SVGIG (reference sequence). The CDR3 DNA is TGTGCCTGGAGCTGGGGGCAGAACGCCTACGAGCAGTACTTC. The encoded protein is CAWSWGQNAYEQYF.

V is TRBV27 and J is TRBJ2-1; 11 nucleotides match TRBD2. CDR3 length: 16 amino acids. Germline CDR1 is MNHEY and CDR2 is SMNVEV (reference sequence). Losses at the gene ends were 4 bases for V and 11 bases for J; bases not matched to a gene: 13. The CDR3 sequence is CASSSSLAGGVAKQFF. CDR3 coding DNA: TGTGCCAGCAGTTCCAGTCTAGCGGGAGGTGTAGCCAAGCAGTTCTTC.

This clone appeared many times. CDR3 in amino acids: CATSTPSGANVLTF. CDR3 nucleotide sequence: TGTGCCACCAGCACGCCATCTGGGGCCAACGTCCTGACTTTC. V and J are TRBV15 and TRBJ2-6; no definite D call. The germline V gene encodes CDR1 LNHNV and CDR2 YYDKDF (reference sequence). The CDR3 runs to 14 residues. V lost 4 bases and J 1 base, leaving 5 bases between the germline ends.

The rearrangement links TRBV4-2 to TRBJ2-7; TRBD2 matches 8 bases. The V segment lost 4 bases and the J segment 0 bases; nucleotides outside the gene matches: 8. CDR1 is LGHNA and CDR2 is YNFKEQ in the germline V gene. The CDR3 is made up of 16 amino acids. DNA for the CDR3: TGTGCCAGCAGCCCCACAGCGAGCGGGAGCTCCTACGAGCAGTACTTC. It is translated as CASSPTASGSSYEQYF.

This clone came up many times. The chain joins TRBV29-1 to TRBJ1-2; a possible D gene is TRBD1 (5 bases). The CDR3 covers 15 residues. Per the germline V gene, CDR1 is SQVTM and CDR2 is ANQGSEA. The V end lost 6 bases, the J end lost 4 bases, and 21 bases lay between the germline ends. The CDR3 region has the DNA TGCAGCGTCATGATACAGGTACGAGAAGGCTATGGCTACACCTTC. Its translation is CSVMIQVREGYGYTF.

This clone has a count of ten or more. The J gene is TRBJ1-3, the V gene TRBV30; tentative D call: TRBD1 (5 bases). This CDR3 comprises 12 residues. The germline V gene encodes CDR1 GTSNPN and CDR2 SVGIG (reference sequence). Written as DNA, the CDR3 is TGTGCATCGCAGGGCTCTGGAAACACCATATATTTT. As protein: CASQGSGNTIYF.

This clone was detected many times. V usage is TRBV9 and J usage is TRBJ1-4; no clear D gene. CDR1 is SGDLS and CDR2 is YYNGEE in the germline V gene. V was cut by 0 bases and J by 7 bases, with 7 bases left in between. The CDR3 runs to 13 residues. The CDR3 sequence is CASSVDEGEKLFF. Written as DNA, the CDR3 is TGTGCCAGCAGCGTAGACGAGGGTGAAAAACTGTTTTTT.

This clone was seen ten or more times. This chain links TRBV6-4 with TRBJ1-2; D remains ambiguous. The CDR3 is 15 amino acids. V lost 3 bases and J lost 0, with 11 bases in between. CDR1 is MRHNA and CDR2 is SNTAGT in the germline V gene. CDR3 sequence (DNA): TGTGCCAGCAGTGAAAAAGGAACAGCTAACTATGGCTACACCTTC. It specifies CASSEKGTANYGYTF.